This entry lists 16 T cell receptor beta chains sequenced from one sample in a study of T cell changes during pregnancy in multiple sclerosis. Here immunoSEQ multiplex PCR was the method, and the copy in TCRdb shows in-frame clones only, minus some. The sample holds about 75,000 clones, approximately 93% seen once. The sample in question was CD4+ T cells from peripheral blood mononuclear cells, obtained after pregnancy. Receptor source: a female donor with multiple sclerosis, enrolled in a pregnancy study.

V usage is TRBV10-3 and J usage is TRBJ2-7, with 9 nucleotides matching TRBD1. The J segment lost 3 bases and the V segment lost 5 bases, leaving 8 bases of the junction unmatched. Germline V lookup: CDR1 ENHRY, CDR2 SYGVKD. This CDR3 contains 15 residues. CDR3 sequence (DNA): TGTGCCATCAGTTCCTCCGGGACAGGGTACTACGAGCAGTACTTC. It codes for CAISSSGTGYYEQYF.

The genes are TRBV15 and TRBJ1-1; D is perhaps TRBD1 (5 bases). V was pared by 1 base and J by 6 bases, with 12 bases between. CDR3 size: 14 residues. In germline, CDR1 is LNHNV, CDR2 YYDKDF (reference sequence). The CDR3 nucleotides read TGTGCCACCAGCAGAGTCCGGCAGGGCGCTGAAGCTTTCTTT. Translation: CATSRVRQGAEAFF.

The chain carries TRBV28 and TRBJ1-2; 7 nucleotides line up with TRBD1. Germline CDR1 reads MDHEN; CDR2 reads SYDVKM. The junction had 15 bases not matched to a gene; V was cut back by 6 bases and J by 5 bases. CDR3 size: 16 residues. The CDR3 nucleotides are TGTGCCAGCAGAAGGACAGGCGGGGGGGAAGGGTATGGCTACACCTTC. Amino acids: CASRRTGGGEGYGYTF.

The rearrangement links TRBV29-1 to TRBJ1-1, with D possibly being TRBD1 (6 bases). V lost 3 bases and J lost 4, with 12 bases in between. Germline V gives CDR1 SQVTM, CDR2 ANQGSEA. The CDR3 contains 13 residues. CDR3 amino acids: CSVEATGTTEAFF. As DNA, the CDR3 is TGCAGCGTTGAGGCGACAGGTACCACTGAAGCTTTCTTT.

This clone was counted once. J is TRBJ2-5 and V is TRBV7-6; perhaps TRBD2 as D (6 bases). This CDR3 region has 15 residues. V lost 5 bases to trimming and J lost 5 bases, with 18 bases between them. Germline CDR1 and CDR2: SGHVS and FNYEAQ. The CDR3 DNA reads as TGTGCCAGCAGCCCCACCCGGCTAGCGCAGGAGACCCAGTACTTC. Its protein product is CASSPTRLAQETQYF.

The CDR3 reads CASSIRTSGMSNEQFF. The CDR3 DNA is TGTGCCAGTAGTATCAGGACTAGCGGGATGTCTAATGAGCAGTTCTTC. The V and J genes are TRBV19 and TRBJ2-1; 12 bases are a match to TRBD2. The germline CDR1 and CDR2 sequences are LNHDA and SQIVND (reference sequence). This CDR3 contains 16 residues. The J segment lost 7 bases and the V segment lost 3 bases, leaving 7 bases of the junction unmatched. Complete variable domain (other parts from reference TRBV19 and TRBJ2-1): DGGITQSPKYLFRKEGQNVTLSCEQNLNHDAMYWYRQDPGQGLRLIYYSQIVNDFQKGDIAEGYSVSREKKESFPLTVTSAQKNPTAFYLCASSIRTSGMSNEQFFGPGTRLTVL.

The chain is built from TRBV18 and TRBJ2-5; D is possibly TRBD2 (6 bases). V gave up 0 bases and J gave up 4 bases, with 12 bases separating them. Germline CDR1 reads KGHSH; CDR2 reads LQKENI. This CDR3 contains 15 residues. CDR3 protein: CASSPPAGGAETQYF. As DNA, the CDR3 is TGTGCCAGCTCACCACCGGCCGGAGGGGCAGAGACCCAGTACTTC.

The rearrangement uses TRBV25-1 and TRBJ1-1; possibly TRBD1 for D (6 bases). CDR1 and CDR2 from the germline V gene are MGHDK and SYGVNS. V lost 4 bases and J lost 2, with 11 bases in between. The CDR3 contains 14 residues. The CDR3, as DNA: TGTGCCAGCAGTGTGGCAGGGGCTAACACTGAAGCTTTCTTT. Its protein is CASSVAGANTEAFF.

This chain links TRBV11-2 with TRBJ2-4; D is perhaps TRBD2 (5 bases). Germline V lookup: CDR1 SGHAT, CDR2 FQNNGV. Trimming took off 3 bases at V and 6 bases at J, with 9 bases between the two ends. The CDR3 runs 13 residues. The CDR3 DNA reads as TGTGCCAGCAGCTTTTCGGGGAGAAACATTCAGTACTTC. The encoded protein is CASSFSGRNIQYF.

The rearrangement links TRBV5-6 to TRBJ2-7; D may be TRBD2 (6 bases). Germline CDR1 is SGHDT and CDR2 is YYEEEE. Trimming took off 5 bases at V and 1 base at J, with 16 bases between the two ends. There are 15 residues in the CDR3. The CDR3 DNA reads as TGTGCCAGCAGATTCCGCGGGGCCGGGTCCTACGAGCAGTACTTC. This gives the protein CASRFRGAGSYEQYF.

V is TRBV5-5 and J is TRBJ2-4; TRBD2 might be the D (5 bases). The CDR3 covers 16 residues. Trimming took off 4 bases at V and 2 bases at J, with 16 bases between the two ends. Germline assignment: CDR1 SGHKS and CDR2 YYEKEE (reference sequence). As DNA, the CDR3 is TGTGCCAGCAGCCCTTCCGGGGTACGATCCAAAAACATTCAGTACTTC. Its translation is CASSPSGVRSKNIQYF.

This clone was counted once. The chain combines TRBV4-2 with TRBJ1-2; TRBD1 matches 7 bases. CDR1 and CDR2 (germline): LGHNA, YNFKEQ. The CDR3 extends over 15 amino acids. J lost 7 bases, V lost 0 bases, and 8 bases had no gene match. The CDR3 spells CASSQETGIQGGYTF. Written as DNA, the CDR3 is TGTGCCAGCAGCCAAGAGACAGGGATTCAGGGTGGCTACACCTTC.

The chain couples TRBV28 to TRBJ1-5; no clear D. The CDR3 contains 12 residues. V was clipped by 2 bases and J by 9 bases, with 8 bases between them. Per germline, CDR1 MDHEN and CDR2 SYDVKM. CDR3 amino acids: CASSLKPRPQHF. DNA of the CDR3: TGTGCCAGCAGTTTAAAGCCAAGGCCCCAGCATTTT.

The chain employs TRBV2 and TRBJ2-5; TRBD2 aligns across 10 bases. CDR3 length equals 15 residues. V was clipped by 7 bases and J by 5 bases; unmatched bases: 10. Germline-derived CDR1 and CDR2 are SNHLY and FYNNEI. In nucleotides, the CDR3 is TGTGCCAGCAACCGAGCGGGAGGGCGATCTGAGACCCAGTACTTC. Translation gives CASNRAGGRSETQYF.

The V gene is TRBV4-3, the J gene TRBJ1-1; no firm D call. Germline V CDR1 and CDR2: LGHNA, YSLEER. Trimming left V 0 bases short and J 0 bases short, with 11 bases between. CDR3 length: 16 residues. This chain's CDR3 is CASSQDGPTLNTEAFF. The CDR3 nucleotides are TGCGCCAGCAGCCAAGATGGGCCGACATTGAACACTGAAGCTTTCTTT.

This clone showed up just once. The chain carries TRBV14 and TRBJ2-1, with D possibly matching TRBD2 (6 bases). V was pared by 4 bases and J by 10 bases, with 11 bases between. This CDR3 comprises 12 residues. Germline CDR1 reads SGHDN; CDR2 reads FVKESK. Here the CDR3 reads CASSRTGLEQFF. As DNA, the CDR3 is TGTGCCAGCAGCCGGACCGGACTAGAGCAGTTCTTC.